This entry features one T cell receptor (beta chain) sequence. This sample is part of a study of CD8 T cells in Susac syndrome. Reverse transcription used about 0.5 to 1 ug RNA and random hexamers. TCRdb analysed the immunoSEQ multiplex PCR reads with MiXCR anew, one entry per CDR3 protein. The sample lists 350,000 to 550,000 distinct CDR3 sequences; 75% to 90% were seen once. Included as multiple sclerosis controls were treatment-naive patients who had stable or active relapsing-remitting disease. While CD8+ and CD4+ T cells were isolated negatively, TEMRA cells were enriched by FACS. This TCR came from a human donor with multiple sclerosis. The sequenced sample was CD8+ T cells from PBMCs.

The CDR3 region is CASSPVFSGNTIYF. Written as DNA, the CDR3 is TGTGCCAGCAGCCCGGTGTTCTCTGGAAACACCATATATTTT. This rearrangement joins TRBV27 to TRBJ1-3; D ambiguous. The CDR3 runs to 14 residues. From germline, CDR1 is MNHEY and CDR2 SMNVEV (reference sequence). Trimming removed 6 bases from V and 0 bases from J, with 9 bases in between.